These T cell receptor beta chains were read from a single sample in a study of response to subunit inactivated influenza vaccine. TCRdb re-called the RT-PCR reads through MiXCR, storing one row per CDR3 protein. The repertoire includes a few hundred thousand distinct CDR3 sequences, 12% to 15% of them detected once, and over 8.5% sits in the top ten. This sample comprised PBMCs from blood, obtained less than 13 days after vaccination. The origin of the receptors is a man in his fifties or sixties who received an inactivated influenza vaccine. Each CDR3 is given with its conserved first and last residue. D genes are given only for firm matches. Clone size appears in some rows only: once, few, many, or a class for an expanded clone.

J,V,size,D,CDR3,DNA
TRBJ2-2,TRBV7-8,many,NA,CASSSVSAGELFF,TGTGCCAGCAGCTCCGTCTCAGCCGGGGAGCTGTTTTTT
TRBJ1-1,TRBV9,few,NA,CASSVDLNTEAFF,TGCGCCAGCAGCGTAGACTTGAACACTGAAGCTTTCTTT
TRBJ2-1,TRBV20-1,NA,NA,CSARTLTRVNEQFF,TGCAGTGCTAGGACCCTAACGAGGGTCAATGAGCAGTTCTTC
TRBJ2-6,TRBV6-5,many,TRBD2,CASSLGGHVLGANVLTF,TGTGCCAGCAGTTTGGGAGGGCATGTACTTGGGGCCAACGTCCTGACTTTC
TRBJ2-6,TRBV9,few,NA,CASSGPGQSEGTSGANVLTF,TGTGCCAGCAGCGGACCCGGACAGTCAGAGGGTACCTCTGGGGCCAACGTCCTGACTTTC
TRBJ2-3,TRBV27,NA,NA,CASRSYPLGIIGGTDTQYF,TGTGCCAGCAGGAGCTATCCTCTAGGAATTATTGGGGGCACAGATACGCAGTATTTT
TRBJ2-1,TRBV4-1,NA,TRBD2,CASSQPPGRAGPYNEQFF,TGCGCCAGCAGCCAACCCCCTGGACGAGCGGGACCCTACAATGAGCAGTTCTTC
TRBJ2-1,TRBV4-3,NA,NA,CASSPGEFNEQFF,TGCGCCAGCAGCCCCGGCGAGTTCAATGAGCAGTTCTTC
TRBJ2-3,TRBV19,NA,NA,CASSIDSRTIPDTQYF,TGTGCCAGTAGTATAGATTCCAGGACTATTCCAGATACGCAGTATTTT
TRBJ2-1,TRBV29-1,NA,TRBD1,CSVEYRGRDNEQFF,TGCAGCGTTGAATACAGGGGGCGAGACAATGAGCAGTTCTTC
TRBJ2-1,TRBV7-2,many,NA,CASSLYEGEQFF,TGTGCCAGCAGCTTATACGAGGGTGAGCAGTTCTTC
TRBJ2-5,TRBV27,few,TRBD1,CASSSTGLKTQYF,TGTGCCAGCAGTTCGACAGGGTTGAAGACCCAGTACTTC
TRBJ2-7,TRBV24-1,few,NA,CATSAHHEHEQYF,TGTGCCACCAGTGCCCATCACGAGCACGAGCAGTACTTC
TRBJ2-1,TRBV4-1,NA,TRBD1,CASSPGRGRGSEQFF,TGCGCCTCCAGCCCAGGAAGGGGGCGAGGAAGTGAGCAGTTCTTC
TRBJ1-2,TRBV3-1,NA,NA,CASSQDWREGPNYGYTF,TGTGCCAGCAGCCAAGATTGGCGGGAGGGGCCTAACTATGGCTACACCTTC
TRBJ1-2,TRBV2,NA,NA,CASSGEIKYSYGYTF,TGTGCCAGCAGCGGGGAGATAAAATACAGTTATGGCTACACCTTC
TRBJ1-1,TRBV3-1,NA,TRBD1,CASSQEGDRDTEAFF,TGTGCCAGCAGCCAAGAGGGGGACAGGGACACTGAAGCTTTCTTT
TRBJ2-1,TRBV7-2,NA,TRBD2,CASLLAAGSNEQFF,TGTGCCAGCTTACTAGCGGCTGGGAGCAATGAGCAGTTCTTC
TRBJ2-4,TRBV19,NA,NA,CASSGRKNIQYF,TGTGCCAGTAGTGGCCGAAAAAACATTCAGTACTTC
TRBJ2-1,TRBV4-3,NA,TRBD2,CASSQDPPLAGTYNEQFF,TGCGCCAGCAGCCAAGATCCCCCTCTAGCGGGAACCTACAATGAGCAGTTCTTC
TRBJ2-3,TRBV4-2,NA,NA,CASSQSPRGGGSTDTQYF,TGTGCCAGCAGCCAATCCCCCCGGGGTGGCGGGAGCACAGATACGCAGTATTTT
TRBJ2-7,TRBV29-1,NA,NA,CSVPQSSGEQYF,TGCAGCGTTCCCCAGTCAAGCGGCGAGCAGTACTTC
TRBJ2-1,TRBV10-3,NA,TRBD2,CASSRDYQSSYNEQFF,TGTGCCAGCAGTAGGGACTACCAGAGCTCCTACAATGAGCAGTTCTTC
TRBJ2-1,TRBV18,NA,NA,CASSQGSPGASSYNEQFF,TGTGCCAGCTCCCAGGGGAGTCCCGGGGCATCCTCCTACAATGAGCAGTTCTTC
TRBJ2-6,TRBV4-2,few,NA,CASSQEVLGSGANVLTF,TGTGCCAGCAGCCAAGAGGTTCTTGGCTCTGGGGCCAACGTCCTGACTTTC
TRBJ1-4,TRBV7-2,few,NA,CASSRLRGKLFF,TGTGCCAGCAGCCGTCTCAGGGGTAAACTGTTTTTT
TRBJ2-4,TRBV12-3/TRBV12-4,NA,NA,CASSPGQNIQYF,TGTGCCAGCAGCCCGGGACAAAACATTCAGTACTTC
TRBJ1-1,TRBV29-1,many,TRBD1,CSVAQGALWPAFF,TGCAGCGTTGCACAGGGGGCGCTGTGGCCAGCTTTCTTT
TRBJ2-5,TRBV20-1,few,NA,CSARSHWGETQYF,TGCAGTGCTAGAAGTCACTGGGGGGAGACCCAGTACTTC
TRBJ2-7,TRBV9,NA,NA,CASIVGPSGTYEQYF,TGTGCCAGCATCGTAGGCCCCTCAGGAACCTACGAGCAGTACTTC
TRBJ2-7,TRBV3-1,NA,TRBD2,CASSQDSASGSYEQYF,TGTGCCAGCAGCCAAGATTCGGCTAGCGGGAGCTACGAGCAGTACTTC
TRBJ1-4,TRBV2,few,TRBD1,CASSRQGYNEKLFF,TGTGCCAGCAGTCGACAGGGTTATAATGAAAAACTGTTTTTT
TRBJ1-6,TRBV27,few,NA,CASSSPPPGSPLHF,TGTGCCAGCAGTTCCCCCCCGCCTGGGTCACCCCTCCACTTT
TRBJ2-3,TRBV12-3/TRBV12-4,many,NA,CASSPNSDTQYF,TGTGCCAGCAGTCCCAATTCAGATACGCAGTATTTT
TRBJ2-7,TRBV20-1,few,NA,CSAREISLHEQYF,TGCAGTGCTAGAGAAATTAGCCTCCACGAGCAGTACTTC
TRBJ1-2,TRBV7-9,NA,TRBD1,CASSRPGQGYGYTF,TGTGCCAGCAGCCGCCCGGGACAGGGGTATGGCTACACCTTC
TRBJ1-2,TRBV20-1,few,TRBD1,CSARPTGVYGYTF,TGCAGTGCTAGACCTACAGGGGTCTATGGCTACACCTTC
TRBJ2-3,TRBV29-1,NA,NA,CSVEDQTDDRWYF,TGCAGCGTTGAAGATCAGACAGACGACAGGTGGTATTTT
TRBJ1-1,TRBV20-1,few,NA,CSATLTPSNTEAFF,TGCAGTGCGACCCTCACACCGTCGAACACTGAAGCTTTCTTT
TRBJ1-5,TRBV2,NA,TRBD1,CASSYTGGMQPQHF,TGTGCCAGCTCTTATACAGGGGGCATGCAGCCCCAGCATTTT
TRBJ1-4,TRBV29-1,NA,NA,CSVEWGANEKLFF,TGCAGCGTTGAGTGGGGGGCTAATGAAAAACTGTTTTTT
TRBJ2-3,TRBV5-5,many,NA,CASSLGTVTDTQYF,TGTGCCAGCAGCTTAGGGACTGTCACAGATACGCAGTATTTT
TRBJ2-3,TRBV29-1,NA,NA,CSVPDPASSDTQYF,TGCAGCGTCCCTGATCCGGCTAGCTCCGATACGCAGTATTTT
TRBJ2-3,TRBV4-3,NA,NA,CASSQDSAGTDTQYF,TGCGCCAGCAGCCAAGATAGCGCAGGGACAGATACGCAGTATTTT
TRBJ2-6,TRBV10-3,NA,TRBD1,CAISDPSVWQGASGANVLTF,TGTGCCATCAGTGACCCAAGCGTCTGGCAGGGGGCGAGTGGGGCCAACGTCCTGACTTTC
TRBJ2-1,TRBV6-2/TRBV6-3,few,TRBD2,CASSYSAGGTYNEQFF,TGTGCCAGCAGTTACTCTGCGGGAGGGACCTACAATGAGCAGTTCTTC
TRBJ2-5,TRBV5-4,once,NA,CASSLGAVVTQYF,TGTGCCAGCAGCTTGGGGGCCGTCGTGACCCAGTACTTC
TRBJ1-1,TRBV20-1,NA,NA,CSASRGGLNTEAFF,TGCAGTGCTAGTAGGGGGGGTTTGAACACTGAAGCTTTCTTT
TRBJ1-1,TRBV5-6,few,NA,CASSARQGNEAFF,TGTGCCAGCAGCGCTCGACAAGGTAATGAAGCTTTCTTT
TRBJ2-7,TRBV20-1,few,TRBD2,CSAGRGGGTFPNF,TGCAGTGCGGGCCGCGGCGGGGGGACCTTCCCCAACTTC
TRBJ1-3,TRBV12-3/TRBV12-4,NA,NA,CASSPRLGLGNTIYF,TGTGCCAGCAGTCCCCGCTTAGGACTTGGAAACACCATATATTTT
TRBJ2-7,TRBV30,few,TRBD1,CAWFPRTGGLYEQYF,TGTGCCTGGTTCCCCAGGACAGGGGGCCTCTACGAGCAGTACTTC
TRBJ1-4,TRBV19,few,NA,CASSPRDRLNEKLFF,TGTGCCAGTAGCCCGCGGGACCGCCTTAATGAAAAACTGTTTTTT
TRBJ2-2,TRBV6-1,few,NA,CASSPFSGGELFF,TGTGCCAGCAGTCCGTTCTCGGGCGGGGAGCTGTTTTTT
TRBJ1-5,TRBV10-1,NA,NA,CARPHRDGNSNQPQHF,TGCGCCAGGCCGCATCGGGACGGTAATAGCAATCAGCCCCAGCATTTT